The 27 T cell receptor beta chains reported below all come from one sample, sequenced in a study of early T cells in non-severe SARS-CoV-2 infection. TCRdb recomputed calls from the 5' RACE reads with MiXCR, one row per CDR3 protein. The data contain roughly 60,000 distinct CDR3 sequences, approximately 10% of them singletons. This sample comprised whole blood, obtained at baseline. These receptors originate from an adult who was a healthcare worker with PCR-confirmed SARS-CoV-2 infection or an uninfected control (not recorded which).

This clonotype showed up just a few times. The chain recombines TRBV7-9 with TRBJ2-7; D perhaps matches TRBD1 (5 bases). CDR3 length equals 13 residues. Germline-derived CDR1 and CDR2 are SEHNR and FQNEAQ (reference sequence). V dropped 1 base and J dropped 6 bases, with 10 bases sitting between them. CDR3 bases: TGTGCCAGCAGCTTAGATAGACAGTCCGAGCAGTACTTC. Its protein is CASSLDRQSEQYF.

This clonotype was seen repeatedly, ten times or more. The chain links TRBV12-3 or TRBV12-4 to TRBJ2-7; D unclear. V lost 4 bases, J lost 4 bases, and 8 bases lay in between. The length of the CDR3 is 12 residues. CDR3 region: CASSYGDYEQYF. CDR3 nucleotide sequence: TGTGCCAGCAGTTATGGGGATTACGAGCAGTACTTC.

The rearrangement uses TRBV24-1 and TRBJ2-1; D possibly uses TRBD1 or TRBD2 (5 bases each). The CDR3 is 12 residues long. V lost 3 bases and J 13 bases, leaving 12 bases between the germline ends. Looked up from germline, CDR1 is KGHDR and CDR2 is SFDVKD. The DNA of the CDR3 is TGTGCCACCAGTGATGCCGGGACCGATCAGTTCTTC. Protein sequence: CATSDAGTDQFF.

This clonotype appeared many times. The gene calls are TRBV12-3 or TRBV12-4 and TRBJ1-2; D is possibly TRBD1 (6 bases). With 6 bases removed from V and 4 bases from J, the gap between germline ends came to 15 bases. The CDR3 contains 14 residues. The CDR3 spells CASRPETGTYGYTF. The CDR3 nucleotides read TGTGCCAGCAGACCTGAAACAGGGACCTATGGCTACACCTTC.

V usage is TRBV27 and J usage is TRBJ1-1, with TRBD1 matching over 9 bases. Germline V gene sequence: CDR1 MNHEY, CDR2 SMNVEV (reference sequence). The trim removed 2 bases at V and 0 bases at J, leaving 10 bases unmatched. This CDR3 is built from 18 residues. CDR3 sequence reads: CASSLKGRGQGMNTEAFF. As DNA, the CDR3 is TGTGCCAGCAGTTTAAAGGGTAGGGGACAGGGTATGAACACTGAAGCTTTCTTT.

The chain recombines TRBV19 with TRBJ2-5; no clear D. Germline CDR1 reads LNHDA; CDR2 reads SQIVND (reference sequence). The CDR3 has 11 amino acids. V was pared by 6 bases and J by 3 bases, with 5 bases between. CDR3 sequence: CASRKEETQYF. CDR3 nucleotides: TGTGCCAGTAGAAAAGAAGAGACCCAGTACTTC. The whole variable domain, filled in from reference TRBV19 and TRBJ2-5, reads DGGITQSPKYLFRKEGQNVTLSCEQNLNHDAMYWYRQDPGQGLRLIYYSQIVNDFQKGDIAEGYSVSREKKESFPLTVTSAQKNPTAFYLCASRKEETQYFGPGTRLLVL.

The table lists this clonotype with many counts. The chain is built from TRBV2 and TRBJ2-3; 8 nucleotides match TRBD2. The CDR3 sequence is 17 residues long. Germline V gives CDR1 SNHLY, CDR2 FYNNEI. Trimming took 2 bases from V and 6 from J; bases not matched to a gene: 13. CDR3 residues: CASSERVGSGVWDTQYF. The DNA for the CDR3 is TGTGCCAGCAGTGAACGGGTCGGTAGCGGGGTTTGGGATACGCAGTATTTT.

Comments on this clonotype: A much larger clone lies a single base off, so this may be a read error. J is TRBJ2-7 and V is TRBV6-6; TRBD1 matches at 7 bases. Germline V gene data show CDR1 as MNHNY and CDR2 as SVGAGI (reference sequence). The CDR3 spans 14 residues. The chain's CDR3 is CASRLTGSSYKQYF. The CDR3 DNA is TGTGCCAGCAGACTGACAGGGTCCTCCTACAAGCAGTACTTC.

This clonotype came up a few times. This chain uses TRBV5-6 with TRBJ2-2; TRBD2 is a possible D gene (5 bases). V lost 3 bases to trimming and J lost 8 bases, with 8 bases between them. CDR1 SGHDT and CDR2 YYEEEE come from the germline V gene. The CDR3 has 12 amino acids. The CDR3 here is CASSSGFGELFF. The DNA for the CDR3 is TGTGCCAGCAGCTCGGGATTTGGGGAGCTGTTTTTT.

The chain uses TRBV21-1 and TRBJ2-6; no DNA check was done on the table's D call, TRBD1. TRBV21-1 is a pseudogene. CDR3 length: 15 amino acids. CDR3 sequence (DNA): TGTGCCAGCACCACAGGGGACTCTGGGGCCAACGTCCTGACTTTC. This sequence encodes CASTTGDSGANVLTF.

In this sample, this clonotype turned up a few times. The chain uses TRBV12-3 or TRBV12-4 and TRBJ1-1; 7 bases map to TRBD1. The length of the CDR3 is 18 residues. Unmatched junction bases numbered 16, after V lost 5 bases and J lost 1 base. For the CDR3, the DNA is TGTGCCAGCAGTCTCCCTCCCACCTGGACAGGCCCGAACACTGAAGCTTTCTTT. This codes for CASSLPPTWTGPNTEAFF.

This clonotype appeared a few times. The gene calls are TRBV12-3 or TRBV12-4 and TRBJ2-3; TRBD2 matches at 11 bases. This CDR3 spans 16 amino acids. V lost 2 bases to trimming and J lost 1 base; unmatched junction nucleotides: 2. CDR3 DNA sequence: TGTGCCAGCAGTTTAAGACTAGCGGGGCGCACAGATACGCAGTATTTT. Translated, it gives CASSLRLAGRTDTQYF.

The chain couples TRBV10-2 to TRBJ2-1; possible D gene TRBD1, 6 bases. The V end was cut by 11 bases, the J end by 12 bases, with 23 bases between. The CDR3 is made up of 13 amino acids. CDR1 is WSHSY, CDR2 SAAADI, per germline. CDR3 nucleotide sequence: TGCGCCGTCAGAAGGGGCCCACAGGGTTCGCAGTTCTTC. Its protein product is CAVRRGPQGSQFF.

This clonotype occurred a few times. V gene TRBV28 combines with J gene TRBJ1-2; 7 nucleotides agree with TRBD1. The junction had 12 bases not matched to a gene; V was cut back by 5 bases and J by 0 bases. The CDR3 is 17 residues long. Germline values: CDR1 MDHEN, CDR2 SYDVKM. The CDR3 sequence: CASSPQDRARANYGYTF. The CDR3 bases are TGTGCCAGCAGTCCCCAAGACAGGGCCCGTGCTAACTATGGCTACACCTTC.

The chain is built from TRBV7-3 and TRBJ2-3, with 7 bases matching TRBD2. Germline V gene sequence: CDR1 SGHTA, CDR2 FQGTGA. CDR3 length: 12 amino acids. The V gene end was trimmed by 4 bases and the J gene end by 13 bases; junction bases not matched to a gene: 8. The CDR3 DNA is TGTGCCAGCAGCTCACCCGGGAGGCTGAAGTATTTT. Residues: CASSSPGRLKYF.

V is TRBV11-2 and J is TRBJ2-7; D is possibly TRBD1 (5 bases). V was shortened by 0 bases and J by 2 bases, with 5 bases between the two germline ends. Germline V gives CDR1 SGHAT, CDR2 FQNNGV. This CDR3 region has 13 residues. DNA for the CDR3: TGTGCCAGCAGCTTAGACAGGGCCTACGAGCAGTACTTC. It encodes CASSLDRAYEQYF. The whole variable domain, remainder taken from reference TRBV11-2 and TRBJ2-7, is EAGVAQSPRYKIIEKRQSVAFWCNPISGHATLYWYQQILGQGPKLLIQFQNNGVVDDSQLPKDRFSAERLKGVDSTLKIQPAKLEDSAVYLCASSLDRAYEQYFGPGTRLTVT.

The chain employs TRBV7-9 and TRBJ2-1; 11 positions match TRBD2. From germline, CDR1 is SEHNR and CDR2 FQNEAQ (reference sequence). The CDR3 has 13 amino acids. J was trimmed by 6 bases and V by 11 bases; bases with no gene match: 6. CDR3 in DNA: TGTGCCGGTGGGACTAGCGGAACCAATGAGCAGTTCTTC. It encodes CAGGTSGTNEQFF.

This clonotype was seen many times. This chain uses TRBV7-9 with TRBJ2-7; 11 bases match TRBD2. V gave up 6 bases and J gave up 2 bases; unmatched junction bases: 6. This CDR3 spans 15 amino acids. The germline gives CDR1 SEHNR, CDR2 FQNEAQ (reference sequence). This CDR3 is CASSSTSGAAYEQYF. CDR3 nucleotide sequence: TGTGCCAGCAGTTCGACTAGCGGGGCGGCCTACGAGCAGTACTTC. The full variable domain, rest sourced from reference TRBV7-9 and TRBJ2-7, is DTGVSQNPRHKITKRGQNVTFRCDPISEHNRLYWYRQTLGQGPEFLTYFQNEAQLEKSRLLSDRFSAERPKGSFSTLEIQRTEQGDSAMYLCASSSTSGAAYEQYFGPGTRLTVT.

This clonotype was counted only a few times. The chain employs TRBV10-3 and TRBJ2-1, with 10 bases lining up with TRBD1. Germline trimming cut 6 bases from V and 4 bases from J; bases unmatched to any gene: 9. The V gene's germline CDR1 is ENHRY and CDR2 SYGVKD. The CDR3 spans 16 residues. CDR3 region: CAIRGTGEGSYNEQFF. The CDR3 coding sequence is TGTGCCATCAGAGGGACAGGGGAGGGGTCATACAATGAGCAGTTCTTC.

This clonotype appeared many times. V and J are TRBV20-1 and TRBJ2-5; D perhaps matches TRBD2 (7 bases). CDR1 and CDR2 from the germline V gene are DFQATT and SNEGSKA (reference sequence). This CDR3 region has 15 residues. V lost 3 bases, J lost 4 bases, and 18 bases lay in between. The CDR3 nucleotides read TGCAGTGCTAGGGCCGGAGGGGGGGCACGAGAGACCCAGTACTTC. This codes for CSARAGGGARETQYF.

Ten or more counts support this clonotype. The chain has TRBV19 and TRBJ1-2, with D hard to call. V was clipped by 7 bases and J by 4 bases, with 16 bases between them. Germline CDR1 and CDR2: LNHDA and SQIVND (reference sequence). The CDR3 runs 14 residues. This CDR3 is CASNSGRSIYGYTF. The CDR3 nucleotides read TGTGCCAGTAACTCCGGACGTAGCATCTATGGCTACACCTTC.

This clonotype was observed many times. The chain has TRBV21-1 and TRBJ1-5; the table assigns TRBD1, which was not confirmed against the DNA. TRBV21-1 counts as a pseudogene. CDR3 size: 17 residues. The CDR3 spells CASFPPQASNSNQPQHF. Here the CDR3 DNA reads TGTGCCAGCTTCCCCCCTCAGGCTTCTAATAGCAATCAGCCCCAGCATTTT.

The chain carries TRBV12-3 or TRBV12-4 and TRBJ1-2, with 7 bases matching TRBD1. CDR3 size: 15 residues. V gave up 6 bases and J gave up 5 bases; unmatched junction bases: 12. CDR3: CASSPQGGARYGYTF. CDR3 in DNA: TGTGCCAGCAGCCCCCAGGGGGGGGCACGGTATGGCTACACCTTC.

The V and J genes are TRBV29-1 and TRBJ2-2, with 12 positions matching TRBD1. The germline CDR1 and CDR2 sequences are SQVTM and ANQGSEA. The CDR3 is 14 residues long. The junction had 5 bases not matched to a gene; V was cut back by 6 bases and J by 6 bases. The CDR3 spells CSVLGQGAAGELFF. CDR3 in DNA: TGCAGCGTCCTGGGACAGGGGGCTGCCGGGGAGCTGTTTTTT.

The chain employs TRBV20-1 and TRBJ1-1; D possibly corresponds to TRBD1 (5 bases). This CDR3 region has 13 residues. Trimming removed 1 base from V and 11 bases from J, with 17 bases in between. Germline assignment: CDR1 DFQATT and CDR2 SNEGSKA (reference sequence). The CDR3 coding sequence is TGCAGTGCTAGAGCTCCCGGGGGGTACCCGGCTTTCTTT. It yields the protein CSARAPGGYPAFF.

This clonotype was observed a few times. The CDR3 sequence: CAISESGWGQGVLVQYF. The DNA for the CDR3 is TGTGCCATCAGTGAGTCAGGCTGGGGACAAGGAGTCCTAGTGCAGTACTTC. The J gene is TRBJ2-7, the V gene TRBV10-3; TRBD1 is a possible D gene (6 bases). V lost 0 bases and J lost 9, with 24 bases in between. Per the germline V gene, CDR1 is ENHRY and CDR2 is SYGVKD. The CDR3 runs 17 residues.

The chain uses TRBV7-2 and TRBJ2-7, with D unresolved. With 5 bases removed from V and 2 bases from J, the gap between germline ends came to 13 bases. Germline V lookup: CDR1 SGHTA, CDR2 FQGNSA. This CDR3 has 14 amino acids. The CDR3 DNA follows: TGTGCCAGCAGCCTACGGGCCCTGCCCTACGAGCAGTACTTC. It encodes CASSLRALPYEQYF.